This T cell receptor beta chain stems from a study of T-cell reconstitution after alpha-beta-depleted transplantation in children. Trimming left V 4 bases short and J 0 bases short, with 12 bases between. From germline, CDR1 is KGHSH and CDR2 LQKENI. The CDR3 has 15 residues. At least ten counts were recorded for this clonotype. Preparation of the TCRbeta library used unique molecular identifiers. TCRdb re-analysed the PCR reads in MiXCR, keeping a single row per CDR3 protein. Of about half a million distinct CDR3 sequences in the sample, around 12% were seen once. This sequence joins TRBV18 and TRBJ1-1, with D tentatively TRBD1 (5 bases). Sequences were derived from PBMCs from the stem cell graft donor, sampled from the stem cell graft. The sequence was collected from a human donor who donated a stem cell graft to a child with combined immunodeficiency. The CDR3 region is CASSLRGAMNTEAFF. The CDR3 region has the DNA TGTGCCAGCTCACTAAGGGGAGCCATGAACACTGAAGCTTTCTTT.